This T cell receptor (beta chain) derives from a study of blood T cell repertoires in COVID-19. As for the study in general: T cells, B-cell-depleted T cells, or PBMCs supplied cDNA or gDNA.

Data came from immunoSEQ multiplex PCR; TCRdb stores just in-frame clones and leaves some out. The sample contains 180,000 or so clones, 84% of which appear only once. Germline V gives CDR1 MGHRA, CDR2 YSYEKL. The CDR3 extends over 14 amino acids. The ends were cut back, 5 bases at V and 1 base at J, with 11 bases in the middle. The study drew participants aged about 18 to 95 years from fewer than 30 US areas. Resolution of symptoms, clearance, or two negative PCRs was present in recovered Cohort 3 donors. This clone was observed a few times. The chain recombines TRBV4-1 with TRBJ1-1, with no clear D. Specimen: PBMCs or T cells enriched from blood (not recorded which). This TCR was recovered from a man aged 35-49 years who had recovered from COVID-19. In DNA, the CDR3 is TGCGCCAGCAGCGGGGTGGGAGAGAACACTGAAGCTTTCTTT. Translated, it gives CASSGVGENTEAFF.